There are a few counts of the clone carrying this T cell receptor (beta chain). Its antigen is currently unknown. It was with 60 Vbeta and 13 Jbeta primers that the PCR ran. Data came from immunoSEQ multiplex PCR; TCRdb stores just in-frame clones and leaves some out. This sample has about 150,000 clones, with approximately 79% found just once. The ends were cut back, 5 bases at V and 0 bases at J, with 7 bases in the middle. The CDR3 is made up of 13 amino acids. Germline V gene data show CDR1 as SGHTA and CDR2 as FQGNSA. The data are from a study of cytomegalovirus exposure and HLA in healthy donors. Study-wide results and caveats: Researchers counted 150 to 200 TCR beta chains as cytomegalovirus-associated. TCR association rates varied by HLA locus in a later analysis, with DRB1 highest and HLA-C lowest. It is likely that the observed cluster of highly shared sequence variants was a sequencing artifact.

The sequence derives from a male donor in good health and CMV-seronegative. The V and J genes are TRBV7-2 and TRBJ1-1; D call uncertain. Sequenced sample: PBMCs. The CDR3 nucleotides are TGTGCCAGCAGCGGTAGAATGAACACTGAAGCTTTCTTT. It codes for CASSGRMNTEAFF.